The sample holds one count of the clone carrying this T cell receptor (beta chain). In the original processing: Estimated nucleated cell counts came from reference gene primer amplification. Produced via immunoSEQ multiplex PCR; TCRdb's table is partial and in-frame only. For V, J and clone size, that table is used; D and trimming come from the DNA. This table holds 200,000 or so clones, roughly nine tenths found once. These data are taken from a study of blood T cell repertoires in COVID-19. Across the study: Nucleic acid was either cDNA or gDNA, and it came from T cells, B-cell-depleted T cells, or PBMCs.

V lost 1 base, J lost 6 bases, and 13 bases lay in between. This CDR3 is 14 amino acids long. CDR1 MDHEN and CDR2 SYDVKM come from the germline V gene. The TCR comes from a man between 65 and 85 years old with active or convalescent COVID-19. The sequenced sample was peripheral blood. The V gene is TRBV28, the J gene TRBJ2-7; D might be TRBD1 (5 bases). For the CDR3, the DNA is TGTGCCAGCAGTTTATCCCTCCAGGGTTCCGAGCAGTACTTC. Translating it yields CASSLSLQGSEQYF.